The 18 T cell receptor beta chains below all came from one sample that was sequenced in a study of response to subunit inactivated influenza vaccine. One entry per CDR3 protein results from TCRdb running MiXCR on the RT-PCR reads. The sample includes roughly 540,000 distinct CDR3 sequences, roughly 23% of them seen just once. The sample also formed part of further work on T cells expressing NK-cell markers. That report adds: TCR beta cDNA was made by 5'RACE template switching with UMIs.

The sequencing used CD4+ T cells sorted from PBMCs, collected roughly 13 days after vaccination. The source is a man aged 45 to 65 who received an inactivated influenza vaccine.

This clonotype was detected a few times. The rearrangement joins TRBV4-2 to TRBJ1-4; TRBD1 is a possible D gene (6 bases). The CDR3 sequence is 15 residues long. The ends were cut back, 0 bases at V and 5 bases at J, with 10 bases in the middle. Germline V gene sequence: CDR1 LGHNA, CDR2 YNFKEQ. The CDR3 DNA reads TGTGCCAGCAGCCAAGAGCGGACAGACAATGAAAAACTGTTTTTT. This encodes CASSQERTDNEKLFF.

There are many counts of this clonotype. This rearrangement joins TRBV24-1 to TRBJ2-7; D is unclear. V lost 3 bases, J lost 3 bases, and 8 bases lay in between. The CDR3 spans 13 residues. Germline V gene sequence: CDR1 KGHDR, CDR2 SFDVKD. The CDR3 DNA reads TGTGCCACCAGTGATCGTATTGGCTACGAGCAGTACTTC. Its protein product is CATSDRIGYEQYF.

This sequence joins TRBV6-5 and TRBJ1-2; D is unclear. V was pared by 4 bases and J by 1 base, with 19 bases between. The CDR3 is made up of 17 amino acids. Germline-derived CDR1 and CDR2 are MNHEY and SVGAGI. Written as DNA, the CDR3 is TGTGCCAGCAGTTCTCCCCGAGGGCGGAAGATTAACTATGGCTACACCTTC. Translating gives CASSSPRGRKINYGYTF.

V gene TRBV27 combines with J gene TRBJ1-5; D not certain. Looked up from germline, CDR1 is MNHEY and CDR2 is SMNVEV (reference sequence). V gave up 4 bases and J gave up 0 bases, with 7 bases separating them. CDR3 length equals 14 residues. The CDR3 DNA follows: TGTGCCAGCAGTTCCCAGAATAGCAATCAGCCCCAGCATTTT. Its translation is CASSSQNSNQPQHF.

This clonotype has more than one count but fewer than ten. The chain joins TRBV20-1 to TRBJ2-5; D perhaps matches TRBD1 (6 bases). The V gene's germline CDR1 is DFQATT and CDR2 SNEGSKA (reference sequence). This CDR3 is 13 amino acids long. V lost 6 bases and J 6 bases, leaving 17 bases between the germline ends. The CDR3 spells CSAKSGTIQTQYF. CDR3 DNA sequence: TGCAGTGCCAAGTCGGGGACAATCCAGACCCAGTACTTC.

The chain recombines TRBV15 with TRBJ2-5; D possibly corresponds to TRBD1 (5 bases). V was cut by 1 base and J by 5 bases, with 17 bases left in between. The germline gives CDR1 LNHNV, CDR2 YYDKDF (reference sequence). There are 16 residues in the CDR3. CDR3 bases: TGTGCCACCAGCAGAGGGCAGGGTGGGATGATTGAGACCCAGTACTTC. Translation: CATSRGQGGMIETQYF.

A few counts support this clonotype. The CDR3 DNA is TGTGCCACCAGTGAGGCGGCACCCCAAGGCCCCGGGGAGCTGTTTTTT. It specifies CATSEAAPQGPGELFF. The genes are TRBV24-1 and TRBJ2-2; D not resolved. Trimming removed 4 bases at V and 6 bases at J, with 17 bases between. The CDR3 has 16 residues. The V gene's germline CDR1 is KGHDR and CDR2 SFDVKD.

This clonotype was found once. The CDR3 sequence: CASSSLRGQSYEQYF. The DNA for the CDR3 is TGCGCCAGCAGCTCGCTCCGTGGACAGTCCTACGAGCAGTACTTC. The chain has TRBV4-1 and TRBJ2-7; possible D gene TRBD1, 6 bases. Between the trimmed V and J ends, which lost 5 bases and 1 base, there was a span of 15 bases. In germline, CDR1 is MGHRA, CDR2 YSYEKL. The CDR3 has 15 amino acids.

The chain combines TRBV4-1 with TRBJ1-1, with D uncertain. V dropped 4 bases and J dropped 0 bases, with 18 bases sitting between them. This CDR3 comprises 17 residues. Germline V CDR1 and CDR2: MGHRA, YSYEKL. CDR3 amino acids: CASSLAFSRFMNTEAFF. The CDR3 DNA is TGCGCCAGCAGCCTAGCCTTTTCTAGATTCATGAACACTGAAGCTTTCTTT.

V and J are TRBV11-2 and TRBJ1-1; 10 nucleotides agree with TRBD1. The CDR3 is 19 residues long. Per germline, CDR1 SGHAT and CDR2 FQNNGV. V lost 0 bases, J lost 0 bases, and 10 bases stayed unmatched. In DNA form, the CDR3 reads TGTGCCAGCAGCTTAGATAAAAAGGGGACAGGGGAAGTGAACACTGAAGCTTTCTTT. Translated: CASSLDKKGTGEVNTEAFF.

J is TRBJ2-6 and V is TRBV29-1, with D tentatively TRBD1 (6 bases). The V gene lost 3 bases and the J gene lost 0 bases, with 12 bases spanning the gap. Germline V lookup: CDR1 SQVTM, CDR2 ANQGSEA. The length of the CDR3 is 16 residues. In DNA form, the CDR3 reads TGCAGCGTTGAGGGGCAGGGGACCTCTGGGGCCAACGTCCTGACTTTC. Amino acids: CSVEGQGTSGANVLTF.

The J gene is TRBJ2-3, the V gene TRBV7-6; D remains ambiguous. The CDR3 covers 13 residues. The V end lost 2 bases, the J end lost 2 bases, and 5 bases lay between the germline ends. Per the germline V gene, CDR1 is SGHVS and CDR2 is FNYEAQ. In DNA, the CDR3 is TGTGCCAGCAGCTTATACCACACAGATACGCAGTATTTT. Translating it yields CASSLYHTDTQYF.

This clonotype was counted between two and nine times. The rearrangement uses TRBV24-1 and TRBJ2-2; D call uncertain. Germline V gives CDR1 KGHDR, CDR2 SFDVKD. The CDR3 has 15 amino acids. Trimming took 5 bases from V and 1 from J, leaving 10 bases between them. DNA of the CDR3: TGTGCCACCAGTGTTAGTGGTCGGAACACCGGGGAGCTGTTTTTT. Protein: CATSVSGRNTGELFF.

This clonotype was seen only a few times. The V gene is TRBV6-2 or TRBV6-3, the J gene TRBJ1-1; the match to TRBD1 covers 8 bases. With V trimmed by 7 bases and J by 4 bases, 5 bases remained unmatched. The length of the CDR3 is 13 residues. CDR1 and CDR2 from the germline V gene are MNHEY and SVGEGT. CDR3 in amino acids: CASTWTGSTEAFF. As DNA, the CDR3 is TGTGCCAGCACCTGGACAGGGAGCACTGAAGCTTTCTTT.

The chain couples TRBV5-1 to TRBJ1-2; possibly TRBD1 for D (6 bases). Germline V gene sequence: CDR1 SGHRS, CDR2 YFSETQ. The V end was cut by 0 bases, the J end by 2 bases, with 8 bases between. The CDR3 contains 14 residues. The chain's CDR3 is CASSLEGHNYGYTF. The CDR3 bases are TGCGCCAGCAGCTTGGAGGGACACAACTATGGCTACACCTTC.

This clonotype turned up a few times. The V gene is TRBV6-2 or TRBV6-3, the J gene TRBJ2-5; D unclear. V was cut by 2 bases and J by 1 base, with 11 bases left in between. The germline gives CDR1 MNHEY, CDR2 SVGEGT. This CDR3 has 15 amino acids. The CDR3 spells CASSYPPVGQETQYF. CDR3 DNA sequence: TGTGCCAGCAGTTACCCCCCGGTTGGCCAAGAGACCCAGTACTTC.

V and J are TRBV29-1 and TRBJ2-1; 10 bases fit TRBD2. The germline CDR1 and CDR2 sequences are SQVTM and ANQGSEA. V was clipped by 3 bases and J by 6 bases; unmatched bases: 5. The CDR3 totals 14 residues. CDR3 sequence reads: CSVDSPSGSNEQFF. The CDR3 DNA sequence: TGCAGCGTTGATAGCCCTAGCGGGAGCAATGAGCAGTTCTTC.

The chain joins TRBV12-3 or TRBV12-4 to TRBJ1-6; D remains unclear. Trimming stripped 5 bases from V and 6 bases from J, with 11 bases between. This CDR3 region has 14 residues. In nucleotides, the CDR3 is TGTGCCAGCAGTCCCGATATGAGTAATTCACCCCTCCACTTT. Translation: CASSPDMSNSPLHF.